This T cell receptor beta chain appears in the sequencing data of a study of blood T cell repertoires in COVID-19. Study-level background: Samples came from the United States, Italy and Spain, spanning acute and convalescent COVID-19. PBMCs, B-cell-depleted T cells, or T cells provided the cDNA or gDNA that made up the material.

V gave up 1 base and J gave up 7 bases, with 8 bases separating them. Germline-derived CDR1 and CDR2 are LNHNV and YYDKDF (reference sequence). CDR3 length equals 14 residues. This clone came up a few times. In the original workflow: Estimation of nucleated cell counts relied on the amplification of reference gene primers. Sequencing used immunoSEQ multiplex PCR; TCRdb keeps in-frame clones, though not all of them. V, J and clone size reflect that table, while D and trimming were determined from the DNA. The sample carries a few hundred thousand clones, roughly 91% recorded once. The sequence came from a woman in her sixties in a cohort exposed to, infected with or recovered from COVID-19 (not recorded which). The sequencing input was PBMCs or T cells enriched from blood (not recorded which). The rearrangement uses TRBV15 and TRBJ1-6; D is unclear. The CDR3 here is CATSRGGENSPLHF. The CDR3 DNA sequence: TGTGCCACCAGCAGAGGGGGAGAAAATTCACCCCTCCACTTT.